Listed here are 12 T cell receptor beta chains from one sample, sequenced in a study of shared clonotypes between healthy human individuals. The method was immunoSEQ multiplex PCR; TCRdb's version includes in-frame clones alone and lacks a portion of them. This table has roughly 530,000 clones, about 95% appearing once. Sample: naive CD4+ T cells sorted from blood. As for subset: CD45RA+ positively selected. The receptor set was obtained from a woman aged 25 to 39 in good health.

CDR3 region: CAWSVSRGGLYEQYF. As DNA, the CDR3 is TGTGCCTGGAGTGTATCCAGGGGGGGGCTATACGAGCAGTACTTC. This chain connects TRBV30 to TRBJ2-7, with D perhaps matching TRBD1 or TRBD2 (7 bases each). This CDR3 is built from 15 residues. Germline V gene sequence: CDR1 GTSNPN, CDR2 SVGIG (reference sequence). The V end lost 0 bases, the J end lost 4 bases, and 16 bases lay between the germline ends.

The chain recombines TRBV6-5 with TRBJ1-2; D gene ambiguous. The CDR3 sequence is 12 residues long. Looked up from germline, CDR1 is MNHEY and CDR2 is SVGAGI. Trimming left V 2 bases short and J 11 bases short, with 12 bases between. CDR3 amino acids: CASSYGGKLYTF. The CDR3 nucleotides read TGTGCCAGCAGTTACGGCGGCAAACTGTACACCTTC.

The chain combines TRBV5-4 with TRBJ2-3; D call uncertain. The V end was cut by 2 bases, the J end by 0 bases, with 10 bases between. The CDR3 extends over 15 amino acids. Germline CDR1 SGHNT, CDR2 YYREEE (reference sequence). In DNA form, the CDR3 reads TGTGCCAGCAGCTTTGTGGCAGCAAGCACAGATACGCAGTATTTT. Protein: CASSFVAASTDTQYF.

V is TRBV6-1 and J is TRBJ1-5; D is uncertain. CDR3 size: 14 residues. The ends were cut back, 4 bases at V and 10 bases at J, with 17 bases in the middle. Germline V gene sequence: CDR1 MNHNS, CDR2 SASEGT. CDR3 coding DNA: TGTGCCAGCAGTGCTACACCCGATCCGCGTCCCCAGCATTTT. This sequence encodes CASSATPDPRPQHF.

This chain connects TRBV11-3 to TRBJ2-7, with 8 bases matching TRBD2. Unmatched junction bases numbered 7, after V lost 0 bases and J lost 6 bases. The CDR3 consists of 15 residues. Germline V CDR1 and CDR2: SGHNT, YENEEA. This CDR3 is CASSLDGAGAVEQYF. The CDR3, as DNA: TGTGCCAGCAGCTTAGACGGAGCGGGAGCTGTCGAGCAGTACTTC. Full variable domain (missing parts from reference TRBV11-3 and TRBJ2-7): EAGVVQSPRYKIIEKKQPVAFWCNPISGHNTLYWYLQNLGQGPELLIRYENEEAVDDSQLPKDRFSAERLKGVDSTLKIQPAELGDSAVYLCASSLDGAGAVEQYFGPGTRLTVT.

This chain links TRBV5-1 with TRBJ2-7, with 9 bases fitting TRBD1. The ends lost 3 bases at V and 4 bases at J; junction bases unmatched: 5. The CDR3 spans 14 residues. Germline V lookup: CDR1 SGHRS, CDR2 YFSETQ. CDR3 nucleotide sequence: TGCGCCAGCAGCTCCCGGGACAGGGTGTACGAGCAGTACTTC. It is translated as CASSSRDRVYEQYF.

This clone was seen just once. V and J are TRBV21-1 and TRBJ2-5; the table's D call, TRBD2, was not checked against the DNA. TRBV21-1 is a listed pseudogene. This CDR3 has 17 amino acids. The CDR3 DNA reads TGTGCCAGCAGCCTTAGCGGGGGAAGGCTGTACCAAGAGACCCAGTACTTC. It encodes CASSLSGGRLYQETQYF.

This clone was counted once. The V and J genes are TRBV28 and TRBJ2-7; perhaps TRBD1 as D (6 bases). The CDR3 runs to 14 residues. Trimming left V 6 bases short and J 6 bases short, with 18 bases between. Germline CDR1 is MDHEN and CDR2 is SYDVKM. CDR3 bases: TGTGCCAGCAGCACCACAGGGTCCGTAGGCGAGCAGTACTTC. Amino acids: CASSTTGSVGEQYF.

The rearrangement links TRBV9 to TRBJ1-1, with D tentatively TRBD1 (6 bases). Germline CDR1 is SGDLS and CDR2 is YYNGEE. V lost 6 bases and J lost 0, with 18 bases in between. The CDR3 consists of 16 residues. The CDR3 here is CASTRGGESMNTEAFF. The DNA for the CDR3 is TGTGCCAGCACCAGGGGAGGGGAATCGATGAACACTGAAGCTTTCTTT.

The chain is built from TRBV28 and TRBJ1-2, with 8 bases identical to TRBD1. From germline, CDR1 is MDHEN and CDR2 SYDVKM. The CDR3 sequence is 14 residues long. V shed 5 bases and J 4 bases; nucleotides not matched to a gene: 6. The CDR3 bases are TGTGCCAGCAGTCCGGGACAGGTCGGCTATGGCTACACCTTC. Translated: CASSPGQVGYGYTF.

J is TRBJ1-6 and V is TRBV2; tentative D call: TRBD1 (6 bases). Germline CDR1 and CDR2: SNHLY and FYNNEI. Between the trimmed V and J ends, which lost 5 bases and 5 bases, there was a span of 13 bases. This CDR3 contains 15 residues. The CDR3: CASSRDTINNSPLHF. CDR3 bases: TGTGCCAGCAGTCGGGACACCATAAATAATTCACCCCTCCACTTT.

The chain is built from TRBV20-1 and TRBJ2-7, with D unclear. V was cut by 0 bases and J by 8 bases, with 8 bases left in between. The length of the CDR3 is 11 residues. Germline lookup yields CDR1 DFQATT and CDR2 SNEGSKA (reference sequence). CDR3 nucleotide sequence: TGCAGTGCTAGAGAGGCGGAGAAGCAGTACTTC. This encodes CSAREAEKQYF.